Presented here are 22 T cell receptor beta chains from one specimen sequenced in a study of shared clonotypes between healthy human individuals. This table comes from immunoSEQ multiplex PCR, and its TCRdb copy is limited to in-frame clones, with some not included. The sample has about 2.1 million clones, 90% to 95% seen once. CD8 cells classed as naive were CD45RO-negative and positively selected for CCR7, excluding terminally differentiated effector memory CD45RA+ cells. Sequencing used naive CD8+ T cells from PBMCs. Receptors were obtained from a man aged 18 to 29 in good health. Some clones in this sample may be carry-over from other donors' samples.

The CDR3 protein is CASSSREGQNSYEQYF. The CDR3 DNA sequence: TGTGCCAGCAGCTCGAGAGAGGGACAGAACTCTTACGAGCAGTACTTC. The chain links TRBV11-2 to TRBJ2-7; TRBD1 agrees at 7 bases. The CDR3 runs 16 residues. In germline, CDR1 is SGHAT, CDR2 FQNNGV. Losses at the gene ends were 4 bases for V and 4 bases for J; bases not matched to a gene: 13. Drawing the rest from reference TRBV11-2 and TRBJ2-7, the complete variable domain is EAGVAQSPRYKIIEKRQSVAFWCNPISGHATLYWYQQILGQGPKLLIQFQNNGVVDDSQLPKDRFSAERLKGVDSTLKIQPAKLEDSAVYLCASSSREGQNSYEQYFGPGTRLTVT.

This rearrangement joins TRBV7-6 to TRBJ1-1; D is undetermined. CDR1 and CDR2 (germline): SGHVS, FNYEAQ. The CDR3 is 13 residues long. V dropped 5 bases and J dropped 5 bases, with 12 bases sitting between them. The CDR3 protein is CASSPPRLTEAFF. As DNA, the CDR3 is TGTGCCAGCAGCCCCCCAAGACTAACTGAAGCTTTCTTT.

The chain couples TRBV5-4 to TRBJ2-3, with D perhaps TRBD2 (6 bases). With 1 base removed from V and 1 base from J, the gap between germline ends came to 10 bases. Per germline, CDR1 SGHNT and CDR2 YYREEE (reference sequence). The CDR3 totals 15 residues. CDR3 region: CASSLTGVGTDTQYF. DNA of the CDR3: TGTGCCAGCAGCTTGACGGGAGTCGGCACAGATACGCAGTATTTT.

The genes are TRBV29-1 and TRBJ2-7; maybe TRBD2 (6 bases). This CDR3 contains 12 residues. V shed 3 bases and J shed 6 bases, with 12 bases lying between them. The germline gives CDR1 SQVTM, CDR2 ANQGSEA. The CDR3 coding sequence is TGCAGCGTTGATGCGGGAAAGAGCGAGCAGTACTTC. It yields the protein CSVDAGKSEQYF.

The chain employs TRBV5-8 and TRBJ1-1; a possible D gene is TRBD1 (6 bases). Germline V CDR1 and CDR2: SGHTS, YDEGEE. The V end was cut by 3 bases, the J end by 4 bases, with 22 bases between. The CDR3 length is 17 residues. CDR3 in DNA: TGTGCCAGCAGCTCACGAGCGGGTTCGGGGGCCGTCACTGAAGCTTTCTTT. Protein product: CASSSRAGSGAVTEAFF.

A single count supports this clone. The chain joins TRBV10-3 to TRBJ1-2; 7 bases align to TRBD1. J gave up 7 bases and V 0 bases, and 11 bases lay outside the gene matches. Germline CDR1 reads ENHRY; CDR2 reads SYGVKD. This CDR3 contains 16 residues. The CDR3 region has the DNA TGTGCCATCAGTGAGTCTCTCGGGTCAGGGGGAAGTGGCTACACCTTC. Translation gives CAISESLGSGGSGYTF.

The chain joins TRBV9 to TRBJ2-3; D unresolved. Germline CDR1 SGDLS, CDR2 YYNGEE. V was trimmed by 3 bases and J by 4 bases, leaving 9 bases between them. This CDR3 comprises 13 residues. CDR3 nucleotide sequence: TGTGCCAGCAGCGCCGTGGAGTCAGATACGCAGTATTTT. Its protein is CASSAVESDTQYF.

The chain uses TRBV6-1 and TRBJ1-4; D is unresolved. The CDR3 spans 16 residues. Germline V gives CDR1 MNHNS, CDR2 SASEGT. V dropped 1 base and J dropped 4 bases, with 13 bases sitting between them. CDR3 sequence reads: CASSEDHRLYNEKLFF. In DNA, the CDR3 is TGTGCCAGCAGTGAAGACCACCGACTTTATAATGAAAAACTGTTTTTT.

J is TRBJ2-1 and V is TRBV9; 9 bases line up with TRBD2. CDR1 and CDR2 from the germline V gene are SGDLS and YYNGEE. V was pared by 3 bases and J by 6 bases, with 7 bases of the junction left unmatched. The length of the CDR3 is 15 residues. The CDR3 nucleotides read TGTGCCAGCAGCGCCTCCGGGACTAGCATCAATGAGCAGTTCTTC. Amino acids: CASSASGTSINEQFF. The whole variable domain, remainder taken from reference TRBV9 and TRBJ2-1, is DSGVTQTPKHLITATGQRVTLRCSPRSGDLSVYWYQQSLDQGLQFLIQYYNGEERAKGNILERFSAQQFPDLHSELNLSSLELGDSALYFCASSASGTSINEQFFGPGTRLTVL.

The CDR3 nucleotides read TGTGCCAGCAGCGAATTCGAGGGACTAGCGGGCAATGAGCAGTTCTTC. Protein product: CASSEFEGLAGNEQFF. This chain uses TRBV9 with TRBJ2-1, with 12 nucleotides matching TRBD2. There are 16 residues in the CDR3. From germline, CDR1 is SGDLS and CDR2 YYNGEE. After removal of 3 bases from V and 6 bases from J, the junction contained 7 bases not matched to a gene.

On this clone itself: At the DNA level, this CDR3 is encoded by other sequences in the same sample as well. The rearrangement uses TRBV25-1 and TRBJ2-5, with 9 bases identical to TRBD1. CDR1 and CDR2 from the germline V gene are MGHDK and SYGVNS. The CDR3 has 13 residues. V shed 4 bases, J shed 3 bases, and the junction held 0 bases outside the gene matches. CDR3 bases: TGTGCCAGCAGTGGGGACAGGGAAGAGACCCAGTACTTC. It encodes CASSGDREETQYF. The complete variable domain, with remaining parts taken from reference TRBV25-1 and TRBJ2-5, reads EADIYQTPRYLVIGTGKKITLECSQTMGHDKMYWYQQDPGMELHLIHYSYGVNSTEKGDLSSESTVSRIRTEHFPLTLESARPSHTSQYLCASSGDREETQYFGPGTRLLVL.

This chain links TRBV14 with TRBJ2-7; D possibly corresponds to TRBD1 (6 bases). Trimming took 5 bases from V and 0 from J, leaving 11 bases between them. The CDR3 is 14 residues long. Germline V gene sequence: CDR1 SGHDN, CDR2 FVKESK. The CDR3 protein is CASSYGQYSYEQYF. CDR3 nucleotides: TGTGCCAGCAGCTACGGACAGTACTCCTACGAGCAGTACTTC.

The rearrangement uses TRBV28 and TRBJ1-4, with a possible D match to TRBD1 (6 bases). The ends were cut back, 3 bases at V and 4 bases at J, with 12 bases in the middle. Germline V CDR1 and CDR2: MDHEN, SYDVKM. The CDR3 totals 15 residues. This CDR3 reads CASSFGGAFNEKLFF. CDR3 DNA sequence: TGTGCCAGCAGTTTTGGGGGGGCGTTTAATGAAAAACTGTTTTTT.

This chain uses TRBV11-2 with TRBJ2-1; D perhaps matches TRBD2 (6 bases). The ends were cut back, 3 bases at V and 8 bases at J, with 14 bases in the middle. From germline, CDR1 is SGHAT and CDR2 FQNNGV. This CDR3 has 14 amino acids. CDR3 residues: CASSFAGSSYEQFF. The CDR3 DNA reads TGTGCCAGCAGCTTCGCGGGAAGTAGCTATGAGCAGTTCTTC. Full variable domain (missing parts from reference TRBV11-2 and TRBJ2-1): EAGVAQSPRYKIIEKRQSVAFWCNPISGHATLYWYQQILGQGPKLLIQFQNNGVVDDSQLPKDRFSAERLKGVDSTLKIQPAKLEDSAVYLCASSFAGSSYEQFFGPGTRLTVL.

CDR3 amino acids: CASSRTWHTGELFF. CDR3 nucleotides: TGTGCCAGCAGTCGGACTTGGCACACCGGGGAGCTGTTTTTT. This chain connects TRBV6-5 to TRBJ2-2; perhaps TRBD2 as D (5 bases). The CDR3 contains 14 residues. The germline V and J ends were trimmed by 5 bases and 3 bases, with 10 bases remaining between them. Germline CDR1 and CDR2: MNHEY and SVGAGI.

V usage is TRBV30 and J usage is TRBJ1-6; D gene unclear. The V and J ends lost 1 base and 8 bases respectively, with 21 bases between them. Germline V lookup: CDR1 GTSNPN, CDR2 SVGIG (reference sequence). The CDR3 covers 17 residues. The CDR3 loop reads CAWSGAVGLLTHSPLHF. CDR3 sequence (DNA): TGTGCCTGGAGTGGTGCCGTTGGGCTTCTTACGCATTCACCCCTCCACTTT.

This sequence joins TRBV25-1 and TRBJ2-6, with D possibly matching TRBD2 (6 bases). CDR3 length: 16 residues. V was pared by 6 bases and J by 0 bases, with 12 bases between. Per germline, CDR1 MGHDK and CDR2 SYGVNS. As DNA, the CDR3 is TGTGCCAGCAGCCACACGGGAGCCTCTGGGGCCAACGTCCTGACTTTC. Its translation is CASSHTGASGANVLTF.

This clone was recorded only once. This chain connects TRBV2 to TRBJ1-4; D not certain. The V gene's germline CDR1 is SNHLY and CDR2 FYNNEI. The CDR3 is made up of 14 amino acids. V lost 4 bases to trimming and J lost 4 bases, with 10 bases between them. DNA for the CDR3: TGTGCCAGCAGTGCACAGCGGTATAATGAAAAACTGTTTTTT. This translates into CASSAQRYNEKLFF.

This chain joins TRBV28 and TRBJ1-1; no clear D gene. CDR3 length equals 14 residues. The V end lost 3 bases, the J end lost 3 bases, and 11 bases lay between the germline ends. CDR1 is MDHEN, CDR2 SYDVKM, per germline. The CDR3 is CASSLDTSDTEAFF. Written as DNA, the CDR3 is TGTGCCAGCAGTTTGGATACATCCGACACTGAAGCTTTCTTT.

The chain has TRBV9 and TRBJ2-7, with D tentatively TRBD2 (6 bases). V shed 0 bases and J shed 0 bases, with 13 bases lying between them. The CDR3 has 16 residues. CDR1 and CDR2 (germline): SGDLS, YYNGEE. Written as DNA, the CDR3 is TGTGCCAGCAGCGTAGACAGTACCGGGAGCTCCTACGAGCAGTACTTC. Translating gives CASSVDSTGSSYEQYF.

The genes are TRBV19 and TRBJ2-3, with 7 bases matching TRBD2. V was clipped by 4 bases and J by 1 base; unmatched bases: 32. The CDR3 spans 24 residues. Germline loops: CDR1 LNHDA, CDR2 SQIVND (reference sequence). CDR3 bases: TGTGCCAGTAGTAAATTCGGCATTGGACTAGGTCCTCGCCCGACCCCCAAACGCACAGATACGCAGTATTTT. This codes for CASSKFGIGLGPRPTPKRTDTQYF.

V gene TRBV19 combines with J gene TRBJ2-7; D gene unclear. Germline loops: CDR1 LNHDA, CDR2 SQIVND (reference sequence). Deletions cut 3 bases from V and 1 base from J, with 7 bases between. The CDR3 covers 13 residues. The CDR3 protein is CASSMVTSYEQYF. For the CDR3, the DNA is TGTGCCAGTAGTATGGTAACATCCTACGAGCAGTACTTC.